Following are 5 T cell receptor beta chains from one sample sequenced in a study of CD8+CD57+ T cells in acquired aplastic anemia. The study profiled TCR beta VDJ and CDR3 using genomic DNA as template. In TCRdb, the reads were re-called with MiXCR into one record per CDR3 protein. The data hold about 95,000 distinct CDR3 sequences, with 55% to 70% observed a single time. Sequenced patients had shown CD8+CD57+ cell expansion by flow cytometry. The sample taken for sequencing was sorted CD4+, CD8+, or CD8+CD57+ T cells (not recorded which) from PBMCs. The receptors stem from a human donor with aplastic anemia.

The chain has TRBV7-9 and TRBJ1-6; 11 bases agree with TRBD1. The CDR3 has 15 residues. The germline CDR1 and CDR2 sequences are SEHNR and FQNEAQ (reference sequence). Germline trimming cut 4 bases from V and 9 bases from J; bases unmatched to any gene: 5. The chain's CDR3 is CASSYPGQGVSPLHF. CDR3 DNA sequence: TGTGCCAGCAGCTATCCGGGACAGGGGGTTTCACCCCTCCACTTT.

Only a few counts were recorded for this clonotype. This chain joins TRBV2 and TRBJ1-5, with D possibly TRBD1 on 6 matching bases. There are 13 residues in the CDR3. Germline values: CDR1 SNHLY, CDR2 FYNNEI. Deletions cut 7 bases from V and 2 bases from J, with 9 bases between. CDR3 protein: CASNGQRNQPQHF. The DNA of the CDR3 is TGTGCCAGCAACGGACAGCGCAATCAGCCCCAGCATTTT. Filled out from reference TRBV2 and TRBJ1-5, the complete variable domain reads EPEVTQTPSHQVTQMGQEVILRCVPISNHLYFYWYRQILGQKVEFLVSFYNNEISEKSEIFDDQFSVERPDGSNFTLKIRSTKLEDSAMYFCASNGQRNQPQHFGDGTRLSIL.

This clonotype was observed a single time. The rearrangement links TRBV20-1 to TRBJ1-5, with D perhaps matching TRBD1 (6 bases). Trimming pared 0 bases from V and 7 bases from J, leaving 10 bases between. The length of the CDR3 is 13 residues. Germline CDR1 and CDR2: DFQATT and SNEGSKA (reference sequence). The CDR3 coding sequence is TGCAGTGCTAGAGATCAACAGGGCCAGCCCCAGCATTTT. Amino acid sequence: CSARDQQGQPQHF.

The chain is built from TRBV3-1 and TRBJ2-2, with D possibly TRBD2 on 6 matching bases. CDR3 length: 16 amino acids. Germline values: CDR1 LGHDT, CDR2 YNNKEL (reference sequence). V was shortened by 0 bases and J by 6 bases, with 14 bases between the two germline ends. CDR3 DNA sequence: TGTGCCAGCAGCCAAGATCGGGGGAACCCCCCCGGGGAGCTGTTTTTT. Amino acid sequence: CASSQDRGNPPGELFF.

This chain joins TRBV20-1 and TRBJ2-3, with D tentatively TRBD2 (6 bases). Trimming took off 5 bases at V and 0 bases at J, with 21 bases between the two ends. The germline CDR1 and CDR2 sequences are DFQATT and SNEGSKA (reference sequence). The CDR3 is made up of 17 amino acids. CDR3 DNA: TGCAGTGCTCCCGGGGGACTCACTTCCCCTAGCACAGATACGCAGTATTTT. It yields the protein CSAPGGLTSPSTDTQYF.